This T cell receptor (beta chain) derives from a study of blood T cell repertoires in COVID-19 (TCRdb year 2020). For the wider study: Samples from collaborators originated in the United States, Italy and Spain and spanned both the acute and convalescent phases of COVID-19. The prospective study material was composed of cDNA or gDNA derived from T cells, B-cell-depleted T cells, or PBMCs. The dataset comprised deeply sampled blood TCRbeta repertoires from subjects exposed to, actively infected with, or recovered from COVID-19. The repertoires were released in a freely available public database intended as a resource for research on the immune response to SARS-CoV-2. The samples were drawn from two sources: the first 160 participants of the ongoing ImmuneRACE study, and fewer than 1,500 subjects contributed by 6 global collaborators. The sample metadata nearly always contained a de-identified subject ID, COVID-19 status, age in years and sex. Where available, HLA class I and class II types were obtained from metadata supplied by the sample provider rather than from assay-based typing. Overall study outcomes, separate from this receptor: The amount of clinical and demographic metadata varied by source and participant and was provided uncurated.

This clone was counted a single time. The antigen it recognizes is unknown. Base qualities are not at hand, and no much larger clone is one base apart. V trim: 5 bases; J trim: 0 bases; unmatched bases: 3. The CDR3 spans 15 residues, from the cysteine through the phenylalanine. The retained sequence is limited to the CDR3, 45 bases, with the frame set at the first base. The germline V gene (reference sequence) sets CDR1 to MNHEY and CDR2 to SMNVEV. Collaborating institutions collected whole blood in K2EDTA tubes following their own protocols. Collaborator samples were shipped for TCRbeta analysis as frozen whole blood, isolated PBMCs, or DNA extracted from either sample type. The immunoSEQ Assay, a bias-controlled multiplex PCR, was used to amplify TCRbeta CDR3 regions from genomic DNA. The authors' pipeline ran thus. The number of nucleated cells in each sample was estimated from the amplification of reference gene primers within the assay. Sequence reads were collapsed and filtered to measure the absolute abundance of every unique TCRbeta CDR3 rearrangement. Productive Simpson clonality was computed per sample as the square root of Simpson's diversity index over productive rearrangements. As stored in TCRdb, this immuneACCESS dataset retains in-frame rearrangements with V and J assigned. A fraction of the clones does not appear; measured against another copy, unresolved V genes explain less than half of the discrepancy, and the remainder lacks a known reason. D and trimming were read from the DNA, whereas the V and J calls and clone size are those reported in that table. The sample yields tens of thousands of clones; around nine tenths were counted once. The top ten clones comprise more than 15% of the sample.

The chain employs TRBV27 and TRBJ1-4, and TRBD1 aligns with 7 junction nucleotides. The TCR comes from a woman older than 75 with acute or convalescent COVID-19. The sequencing input was peripheral blood. CDR3 loop: CASSAQGATNEKLFF. The DNA reads TGTGCCAGCAGTGCCCAGGGGGCAACTAATGAAAAACTGTTTTTT. Reference TRBV27 and TRBJ1-4 proteins supply the regions before and after the CDR3; the full variable domain is: EAQVTQNPRYLITVTGKKLTVTCSQNMNHEYMSWYRQDPGLGLRQIYYSMNVEVTDKGDVPEGYKVSRKEKRNFPLILESPSPNQTSLYFCASSAQGATNEKLFFGSGTQLSVL.